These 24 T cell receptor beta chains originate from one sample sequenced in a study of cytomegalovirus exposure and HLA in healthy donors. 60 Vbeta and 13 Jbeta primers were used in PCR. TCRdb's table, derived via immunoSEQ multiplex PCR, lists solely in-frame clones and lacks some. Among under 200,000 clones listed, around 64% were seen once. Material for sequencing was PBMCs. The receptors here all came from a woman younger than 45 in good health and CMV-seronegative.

CDR3 sequence reads: CASAPGTQAPDTQYF. The CDR3 DNA reads TGTGCCAGTGCCCCCGGGACTCAGGCCCCAGATACGCAGTATTTT. The chain couples TRBV2 to TRBJ2-3, with D tentatively TRBD2 (6 bases). Deletions cut 9 bases from V and 4 bases from J, with 20 bases between. Per germline, CDR1 SNHLY and CDR2 FYNNEI. The CDR3 is 15 amino acids.

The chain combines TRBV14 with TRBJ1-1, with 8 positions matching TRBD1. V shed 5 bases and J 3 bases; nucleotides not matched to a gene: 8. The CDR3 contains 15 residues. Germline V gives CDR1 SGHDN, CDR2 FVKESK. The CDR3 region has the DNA TGTGCCAGCAGCGATAAACAGGGGGGATACACTGAAGCTTTCTTT. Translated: CASSDKQGGYTEAFF.

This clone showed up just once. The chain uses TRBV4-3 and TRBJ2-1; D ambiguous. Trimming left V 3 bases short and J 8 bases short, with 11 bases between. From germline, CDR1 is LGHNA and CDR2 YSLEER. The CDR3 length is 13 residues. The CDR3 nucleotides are TGCGCCAGCAGCCAGAGGCCTTTAGATGAGCAGTTCTTC. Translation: CASSQRPLDEQFF.

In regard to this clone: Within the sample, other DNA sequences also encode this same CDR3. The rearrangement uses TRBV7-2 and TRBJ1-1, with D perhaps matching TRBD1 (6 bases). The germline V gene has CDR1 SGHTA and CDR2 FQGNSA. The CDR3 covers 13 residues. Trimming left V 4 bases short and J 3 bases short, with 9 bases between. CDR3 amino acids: CASSSDRDTEAFF. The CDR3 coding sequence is TGTGCCAGCAGCTCGGACAGAGACACTGAAGCTTTCTTT. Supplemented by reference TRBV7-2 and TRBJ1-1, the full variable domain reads GAGVSQSPSNKVTEKGKDVELRCDPISGHTALYWYRQSLGQGLEFLIYFQGNSAPDKSGLPSDRFSAERTGGSVSTLTIQRTQQEDSAVYLCASSSDRDTEAFFGQGTRLTVV.

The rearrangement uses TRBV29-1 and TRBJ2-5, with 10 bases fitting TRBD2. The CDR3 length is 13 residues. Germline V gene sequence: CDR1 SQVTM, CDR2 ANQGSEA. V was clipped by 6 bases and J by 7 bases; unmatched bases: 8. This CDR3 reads CSVRTSGDGTQYF. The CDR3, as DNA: TGCAGCGTCAGGACTAGCGGTGACGGGACCCAGTACTTC.

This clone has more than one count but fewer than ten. The CDR3 nucleotides are TGTGCCAGCAGCTCAGGACAAGAAGCTTTCTTT. Amino acids: CASSSGQEAFF. This rearrangement joins TRBV7-6 to TRBJ1-1; D may be TRBD1 (5 bases). Germline lookup yields CDR1 SGHVS and CDR2 FNYEAQ. The CDR3 extends over 11 amino acids. Trimming removed 4 bases from V and 8 bases from J, with 8 bases in between.

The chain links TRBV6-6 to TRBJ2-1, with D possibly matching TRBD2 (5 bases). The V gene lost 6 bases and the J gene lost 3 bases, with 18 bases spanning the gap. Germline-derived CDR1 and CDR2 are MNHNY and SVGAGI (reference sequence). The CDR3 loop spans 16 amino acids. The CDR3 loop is CASSLLMGSYYNEQFF. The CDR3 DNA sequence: TGTGCCAGCAGCCTTCTAATGGGGAGTTACTACAATGAGCAGTTCTTC.

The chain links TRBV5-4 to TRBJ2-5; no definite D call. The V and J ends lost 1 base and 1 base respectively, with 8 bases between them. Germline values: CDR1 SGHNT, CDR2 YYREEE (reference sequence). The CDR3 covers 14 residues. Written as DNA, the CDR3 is TGTGCCAGCAGCTTGCAAAACGGCCAAGAGACCCAGTACTTC. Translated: CASSLQNGQETQYF.

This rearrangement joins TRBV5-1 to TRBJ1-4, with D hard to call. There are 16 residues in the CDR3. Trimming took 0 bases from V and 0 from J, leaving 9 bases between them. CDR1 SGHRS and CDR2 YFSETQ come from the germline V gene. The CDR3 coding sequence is TGCGCCAGCAGCTTGGCCGGGAGAGCAACTAATGAAAAACTGTTTTTT. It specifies CASSLAGRATNEKLFF. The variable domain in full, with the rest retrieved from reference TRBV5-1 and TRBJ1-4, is KAGVTQTPRYLIKTRGQQVTLSCSPISGHRSVSWYQQTPGQGLQFLFEYFSETQRNKGNFPGRFSGRQFSNSRSEMNVSTLELGDSALYLCASSLAGRATNEKLFFGSGTQLSVL.

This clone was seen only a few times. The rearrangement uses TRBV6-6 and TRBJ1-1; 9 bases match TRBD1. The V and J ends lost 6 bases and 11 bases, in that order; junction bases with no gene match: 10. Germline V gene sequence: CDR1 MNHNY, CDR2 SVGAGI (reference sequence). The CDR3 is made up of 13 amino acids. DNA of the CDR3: TGTGCCAGCAGCCAAACAGGGGGCGAAGTGGCTTTCTTT. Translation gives CASSQTGGEVAFF.

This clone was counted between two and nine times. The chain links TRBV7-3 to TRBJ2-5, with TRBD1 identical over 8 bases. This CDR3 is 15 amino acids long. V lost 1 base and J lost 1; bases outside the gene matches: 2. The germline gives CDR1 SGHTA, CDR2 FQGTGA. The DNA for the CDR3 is TGTGCCAGCAGCTTAAGTGACAGGGGCCAAGAGACCCAGTACTTC. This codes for CASSLSDRGQETQYF.

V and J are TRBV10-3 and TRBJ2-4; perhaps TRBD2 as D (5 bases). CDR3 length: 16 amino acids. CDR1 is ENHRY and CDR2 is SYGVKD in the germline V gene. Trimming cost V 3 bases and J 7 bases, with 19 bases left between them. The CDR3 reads CAISDETNFPFNIQYF. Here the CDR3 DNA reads TGTGCCATCAGTGACGAGACTAACTTTCCCTTCAACATTCAGTACTTC.

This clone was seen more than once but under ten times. In nucleotides, the CDR3 is TGTGCCAGCCGACAGGGATCTGCAATCGAAAAACTGTTTTTT. As protein: CASRQGSAIEKLFF. V is TRBV6-6 and J is TRBJ1-4; 7 bases are a match to TRBD1. The trim removed 8 bases at V and 8 bases at J, leaving 11 bases unmatched. This CDR3 has 14 amino acids. CDR1 MNHNY and CDR2 SVGAGI come from the germline V gene (reference sequence).

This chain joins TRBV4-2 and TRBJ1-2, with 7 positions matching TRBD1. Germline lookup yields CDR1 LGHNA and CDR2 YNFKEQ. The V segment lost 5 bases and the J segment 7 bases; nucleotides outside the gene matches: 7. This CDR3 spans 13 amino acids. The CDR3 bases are TGTGCCAGCAGCGAGTCAGGGGGTACTGGCTACACCTTC. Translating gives CASSESGGTGYTF.

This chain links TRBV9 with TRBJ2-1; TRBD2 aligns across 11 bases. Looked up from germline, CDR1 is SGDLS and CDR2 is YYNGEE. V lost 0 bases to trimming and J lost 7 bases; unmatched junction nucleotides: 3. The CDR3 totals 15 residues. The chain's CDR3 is CASSVGTSGPNEQFF. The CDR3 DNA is TGTGCCAGCAGCGTAGGGACTAGCGGGCCTAATGAGCAGTTCTTC.

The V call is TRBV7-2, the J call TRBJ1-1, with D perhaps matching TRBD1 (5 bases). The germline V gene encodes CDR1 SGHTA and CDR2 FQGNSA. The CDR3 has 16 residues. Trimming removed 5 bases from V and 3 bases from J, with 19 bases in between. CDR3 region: CASSPGRFRGDTEAFF. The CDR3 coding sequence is TGTGCCAGCAGCCCTGGTAGGTTTCGGGGGGACACTGAAGCTTTCTTT.

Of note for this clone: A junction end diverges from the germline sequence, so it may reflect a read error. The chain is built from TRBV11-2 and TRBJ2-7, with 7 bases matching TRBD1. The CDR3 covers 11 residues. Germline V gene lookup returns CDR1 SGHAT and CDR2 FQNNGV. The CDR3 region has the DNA TGTGCCAGCAGCTTCGACGGGACAGCTTCCTTC. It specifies CASSFDGTASF.

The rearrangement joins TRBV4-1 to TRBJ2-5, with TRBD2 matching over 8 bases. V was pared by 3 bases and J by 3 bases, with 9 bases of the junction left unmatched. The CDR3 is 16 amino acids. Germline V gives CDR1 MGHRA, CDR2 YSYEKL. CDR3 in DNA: TGCGCCAGCAGCCACCCTCTGCGGGGGGATAAAGAGACCCAGTACTTC. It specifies CASSHPLRGDKETQYF.

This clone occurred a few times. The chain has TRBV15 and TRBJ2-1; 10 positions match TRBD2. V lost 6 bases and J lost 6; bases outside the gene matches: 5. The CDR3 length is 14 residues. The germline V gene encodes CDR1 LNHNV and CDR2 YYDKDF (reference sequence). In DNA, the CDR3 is TGTGCCACCAGACCAGCGGGAGGGGTCAATGAGCAGTTCTTC. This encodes CATRPAGGVNEQFF.

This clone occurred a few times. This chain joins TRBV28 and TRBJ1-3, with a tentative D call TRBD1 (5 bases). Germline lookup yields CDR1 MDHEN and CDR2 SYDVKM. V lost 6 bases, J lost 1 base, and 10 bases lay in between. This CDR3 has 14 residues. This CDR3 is CASRYQGSGNTIYF. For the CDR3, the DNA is TGTGCCAGCAGATACCAGGGTTCTGGAAACACCATATATTTT.

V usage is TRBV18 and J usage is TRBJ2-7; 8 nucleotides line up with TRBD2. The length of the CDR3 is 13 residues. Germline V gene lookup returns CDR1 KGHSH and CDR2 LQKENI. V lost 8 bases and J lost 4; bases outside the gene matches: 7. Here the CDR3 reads CASAPAGGYEQYF. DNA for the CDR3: TGTGCCAGCGCCCCTGCGGGAGGATACGAGCAGTACTTC.

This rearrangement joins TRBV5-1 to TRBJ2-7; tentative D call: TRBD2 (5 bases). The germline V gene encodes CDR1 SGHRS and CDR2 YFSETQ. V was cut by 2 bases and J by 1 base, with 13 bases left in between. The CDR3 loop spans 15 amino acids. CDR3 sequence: CASSFGVLLSYEQYF. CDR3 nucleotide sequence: TGCGCCAGCAGCTTCGGGGTTTTGTTGTCCTACGAGCAGTACTTC.

For the CDR3, the DNA is TGTGCCAGCAGCCCGGGGACTGGAAACACCATATATTTT. This codes for CASSPGTGNTIYF. The chain carries TRBV7-2 and TRBJ1-3; D gene uncertain. Trimming left V 5 bases short and J 2 bases short, with 7 bases between. CDR1 and CDR2 from the germline V gene are SGHTA and FQGNSA. The CDR3 totals 13 residues.

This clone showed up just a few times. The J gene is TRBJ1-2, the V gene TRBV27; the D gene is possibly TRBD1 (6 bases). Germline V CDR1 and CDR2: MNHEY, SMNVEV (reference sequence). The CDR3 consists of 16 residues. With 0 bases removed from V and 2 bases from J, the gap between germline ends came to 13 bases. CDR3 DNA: TGTGCCAGCAGTTTATCGATTACAGGGAAGAACTATGGCTACACCTTC. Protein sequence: CASSLSITGKNYGYTF.